The clone carrying this TCR beta chain has a single count. No antigen is known for it. Profiling relied on immunoSEQ multiplex PCR, and the TCRdb table lists in-frame clones only, not all of them. The profile shows 50,000 to 65,000 clones, roughly 84% of them singletons. As for time point: week 11, during vaccination. What each vaccine dose contained was 300 ug of mutant IDH1 20-mer peptide, accompanied by topical imiquimod. Donors had new IDH1-mutant astrocytomas of WHO grade 3 or 4 (ATRX-lost). The sample is drawn from a study of a mutant IDH1 vaccine in newly diagnosed glioma. Overall study: At weeks 1, 3, 5, 7, 11, 15, 19 and 23, patients received a vaccination, eight in all.

The specimen comprised PBMCs, sampled from a glioma patient whose treatment included an IDH1 peptide vaccine. This sequence was found in a woman aged 50 to 65 with glioma.

The CDR3 sequence is CASSLGGGVQETQYF. In DNA form, the CDR3 reads TGTGCCAGCAGCTTAGGCGGGGGTGTACAAGAGACCCAGTACTTC. The chain joins TRBV7-9 to TRBJ2-5; 7 bases map to TRBD2. Germline-derived CDR1 and CDR2 are SEHNR and FQNEAQ (reference sequence). This CDR3 contains 15 residues. With V trimmed by 1 base and J by 2 bases, 4 bases remained unmatched.